The 23 T cell receptor beta chains presented below share a single source sample, sequenced in a study of blood T cell repertoires in COVID-19. Here immunoSEQ multiplex PCR was the method, and the copy in TCRdb shows in-frame clones only, minus some. The sample has about 270,000 clones; about 85% are singletons. Sequencing was carried out using PBMCs or T cells enriched from blood (not recorded which). All receptors derive from a woman aged 45-65 years who had recovered from COVID-19.

This clone was detected only once. This chain links TRBV6-5 with TRBJ1-1, with TRBD1 matching 9 bases. Germline V CDR1 and CDR2: MNHEY, SVGAGI. The CDR3 extends over 14 amino acids. J was trimmed by 3 bases and V by 2 bases; bases with no gene match: 1. The CDR3 sequence: CASSYGQGYTEAFF. The CDR3 coding sequence is TGTGCCAGCAGTTACGGACAGGGGTACACTGAAGCTTTCTTT.

The chain couples TRBV7-9 to TRBJ2-3, with TRBD1 identical over 10 bases. Germline CDR1 reads SEHNR; CDR2 reads FQNEAQ (reference sequence). J was trimmed by 4 bases and V by 5 bases; bases with no gene match: 9. CDR3 length: 16 residues. The CDR3 spells CASSHRDRGLADTQYF. The CDR3 coding sequence is TGTGCCAGCAGCCACCGGGACAGGGGCTTGGCAGATACGCAGTATTTT.

Comments on this clone: Its ends do not fully match the called genes, so a read error is possible. This chain joins TRBV6-5 and TRBJ1-5; possible D gene TRBD1, 5 bases. There are 13 residues in the CDR3. Germline V CDR1 and CDR2: MNHEY, SVGAGI. The CDR3 nucleotides are TGTGCCAGCAGTTACCGAACGGAGGGACCCGCGGATTTT. It encodes CASSYRTEGPADF.

The chain employs TRBV6-5 and TRBJ1-3, with D unclear. There are 15 residues in the CDR3. The V end was cut by 2 bases, the J end by 1 base, with 9 bases between. The germline CDR1 and CDR2 sequences are MNHEY and SVGAGI. CDR3 sequence (DNA): TGTGCCAGCAGTTACGAGAGGCCGTCTGGAAACACCATATATTTT. Translating gives CASSYERPSGNTIYF.

Details on this clone: The sample has other DNA sequences that encode this CDR3 too. This chain joins TRBV18 and TRBJ1-5; tentatively, D is TRBD1 (5 bases). The V end lost 3 bases, the J end lost 2 bases, and 11 bases lay between the germline ends. CDR1 and CDR2 from the germline V gene are KGHSH and LQKENI. This CDR3 region has 15 residues. The CDR3 nucleotides are TGTGCCAGCTCACCCGGGCAGGGTGGCAATCAGCCCCAGCATTTT. Amino acids: CASSPGQGGNQPQHF.

This clone was detected only a few times. The J gene is TRBJ2-7, the V gene TRBV7-2; no firm D call. Trimming removed 0 bases at V and 3 bases at J, with 9 bases between. Germline-derived CDR1 and CDR2 are SGHTA and FQGNSA. CDR3 length: 14 residues. Here the CDR3 reads CASSLATNYYEQYF. In nucleotides, the CDR3 is TGTGCCAGCAGCTTAGCGACAAATTACTACGAGCAGTACTTC.

The chain carries TRBV4-2 and TRBJ2-2; 11 nucleotides align to TRBD2. Germline-derived CDR1 and CDR2 are LGHNA and YNFKEQ. This CDR3 has 19 amino acids. Trimming at V came to 0 bases and at J to 3 bases, leaving 9 bases not matched to a gene. CDR3 coding DNA: TGTGCCAGCAGCCAAGATCGGGCTAGCGGGGGGCGGGACACCGGGGAGCTGTTTTTT. Protein product: CASSQDRASGGRDTGELFF.

The chain uses TRBV6-6 and TRBJ2-7, with 9 bases aligning to TRBD1. Germline CDR1 reads MNHNY; CDR2 reads SVGAGI (reference sequence). The CDR3 consists of 15 residues. Trimming removed 4 bases from V and 5 bases from J; junction bases left unmatched: 9. CDR3 DNA sequence: TGTGCCAGCAGTTCCCCCGGGACAGGGAGCCACGAGCAGTACTTC. Amino acids: CASSSPGTGSHEQYF.

This chain uses TRBV28 with TRBJ1-2; 8 bases are shared with TRBD1. CDR3 length: 13 amino acids. V lost 4 bases, J lost 7 bases, and 5 bases stayed unmatched. Germline V gene sequence: CDR1 MDHEN, CDR2 SYDVKM. The CDR3 sequence is CASSWTGSSGYTF. In DNA, the CDR3 is TGTGCCAGCAGTTGGACAGGGTCCAGTGGCTACACCTTC.

This clone has more than one count but fewer than ten. V usage is TRBV7-2 and J usage is TRBJ2-7; possible D gene TRBD2, 6 bases. Germline lookup yields CDR1 SGHTA and CDR2 FQGNSA. CDR3 size: 15 residues. The germline V and J ends were trimmed by 2 bases and 3 bases, with 14 bases remaining between them. CDR3 residues: CASSLSREPFYEQYF. CDR3 DNA: TGTGCCAGCAGCTTATCCCGGGAGCCGTTCTACGAGCAGTACTTC.

The CDR3 sequence: CASSPLPSTDTQYF. DNA for the CDR3: TGCGCCAGCAGCCCACTACCTAGCACAGATACGCAGTATTTT. The V and J genes are TRBV5-1 and TRBJ2-3; D not certain. Germline CDR1 and CDR2: SGHRS and YFSETQ. V was shortened by 4 bases and J by 0 bases, with 9 bases between the two germline ends. The CDR3 is 14 residues long. Full variable domain (outside the CDR3, taken from reference TRBV5-1 and TRBJ2-3): KAGVTQTPRYLIKTRGQQVTLSCSPISGHRSVSWYQQTPGQGLQFLFEYFSETQRNKGNFPGRFSGRQFSNSRSEMNVSTLELGDSALYLCASSPLPSTDTQYFGPGTRLTVL.

The genes are TRBV7-3 and TRBJ2-7, with D uncertain. Per the germline V gene, CDR1 is SGHTA and CDR2 is FQGTGA. Trimming shortened V by 1 base and J by 1 base, and 11 bases separated the two germline ends. The CDR3 runs 15 residues. The DNA for the CDR3 is TGTGCCAGCAGCTTAATCCAGGCCGAATCCTACGAGCAGTACTTC. This translates into CASSLIQAESYEQYF.

The chain recombines TRBV5-1 with TRBJ2-1; 7 positions agree with TRBD2. The CDR3 extends over 18 amino acids. CDR1 is SGHRS, CDR2 YFSETQ, per germline. The ends lost 3 bases at V and 1 base at J; junction bases unmatched: 13. DNA for the CDR3: TGCGCCAGCAGCTCCAATCCTAGCGGTCATGGGTCCTACAATGAGCAGTTCTTC. This gives the protein CASSSNPSGHGSYNEQFF.

The rearrangement links TRBV2 to TRBJ1-1; 8 bases agree with TRBD1. V shed 5 bases, J shed 6 bases, and the junction held 8 bases outside the gene matches. This CDR3 has 14 amino acids. Germline V CDR1 and CDR2: SNHLY, FYNNEI. CDR3 bases: TGTGCCAGCAGTTGGACAGGGAAAGGGGCTGAAGCTTTCTTT. Translated: CASSWTGKGAEAFF. Together with reference TRBV2 and TRBJ1-1, the CDR3 gives the full variable domain: EPEVTQTPSHQVTQMGQEVILRCVPISNHLYFYWYRQILGQKVEFLVSFYNNEISEKSEIFDDQFSVERPDGSNFTLKIRSTKLEDSAMYFCASSWTGKGAEAFFGQGTRLTVV.

The chain employs TRBV3-1 (or the pseudogene TRBV3-2) and TRBJ1-6; no reliable D call. Deletions cut 4 bases from V and 8 bases from J, with 9 bases between. Germline V gene lookup returns CDR1 LGHDT and CDR2 YNNKEL (reference sequence). This CDR3 is built from 13 residues. As DNA, the CDR3 is TGTGCCAGCAGCCCCCTATTCGATTCACCCCTCCACTTT. Its translation: CASSPLFDSPLHF.

The rearrangement links TRBV11-2 to TRBJ1-1; 9 bases fit TRBD1. Germline V CDR1 and CDR2: SGHAT, FQNNGV. The CDR3 sequence is 14 residues long. Trimming took 1 base from V and 8 from J; bases not matched to a gene: 5. The CDR3 DNA reads TGTGCCAGCAGCTTAGCGGGACAGGGTGACGAAGCTTTCTTT. This encodes CASSLAGQGDEAFF.

This chain connects TRBV11-2 to TRBJ2-7; D unresolved. V was cut by 4 bases and J by 0 bases, with 7 bases left in between. Germline-derived CDR1 and CDR2 are SGHAT and FQNNGV. This CDR3 spans 13 amino acids. DNA of the CDR3: TGTGCCAGCAGCTCAGTCAGCTCCTACGAGCAGTACTTC. The encoded protein is CASSSVSSYEQYF.

The chain is built from TRBV2 and TRBJ1-6, with D tentatively TRBD1 (5 bases). This CDR3 comprises 15 residues. V lost 6 bases and J lost 6, with 15 bases in between. Germline CDR1 is SNHLY and CDR2 is FYNNEI. CDR3 coding DNA: TGTGCCAGCAGGAAACCCACAGGCGTTAATTCACCCCTCCACTTT. Protein: CASRKPTGVNSPLHF. Full variable domain (remainder filled in from reference TRBV2 and TRBJ1-6): EPEVTQTPSHQVTQMGQEVILRCVPISNHLYFYWYRQILGQKVEFLVSFYNNEISEKSEIFDDQFSVERPDGSNFTLKIRSTKLEDSAMYFCASRKPTGVNSPLHFGNGTRLTVT.

J is TRBJ2-7 and V is TRBV4-1; a weak D match, TRBD1 (6 bases). The CDR3 is 17 amino acids. The V gene lost 0 bases and the J gene lost 0 bases, with 15 bases spanning the gap. Germline-derived CDR1 and CDR2 are MGHRA and YSYEKL. CDR3: CASSQEMHRVSSYEQYF. In DNA, the CDR3 is TGCGCCAGCAGCCAAGAGATGCACAGGGTGAGCTCCTACGAGCAGTACTTC.

The J gene is TRBJ2-2, the V gene TRBV28, with 7 positions matching TRBD1. V shed 8 bases and J 6 bases; nucleotides not matched to a gene: 9. The CDR3 sequence is 14 residues long. The germline V gene encodes CDR1 MDHEN and CDR2 SYDVKM. The DNA of the CDR3 is TGTGCCAGCGATACCGACAGGGTGGCCGGGGAGCTGTTTTTT. It is translated as CASDTDRVAGELFF. The full variable domain, its missing parts supplied by reference TRBV28 and TRBJ2-2, is DVKVTQSSRYLVKRTGEKVFLECVQDMDHENMFWYRQDPGLGLRLIYFSYDVKMKEKGDIPEGYSVSREKKERFSLILESASTNQTSMYLCASDTDRVAGELFFGEGSRLTVL.

The gene calls are TRBV9 and TRBJ1-1; 7 bases fit TRBD1. CDR1 is SGDLS and CDR2 is YYNGEE in the germline V gene. There are 15 residues in the CDR3. The V and J ends lost 5 bases and 0 bases, in that order; junction bases with no gene match: 7. The DNA of the CDR3 is TGTGCCAGCAGGACAGGGTTGGGCGTGAACACTGAAGCTTTCTTT. Its translation is CASRTGLGVNTEAFF.

The CDR3: CASSPNPGQTPQHF. CDR3 DNA: TGTGCCAGCAGCCCCAACCCTGGACAGACACCCCAGCATTTT. This chain connects TRBV7-2 to TRBJ1-5; the D gene is possibly TRBD1 (6 bases). V was shortened by 5 bases and J by 10 bases, with 18 bases between the two germline ends. There are 14 residues in the CDR3. CDR1 is SGHTA and CDR2 is FQGNSA in the germline V gene.

V is TRBV27 and J is TRBJ1-3; a weak D match, TRBD1 (5 bases). The CDR3 is 14 amino acids. Trimming shortened V by 6 bases and J by 0 bases, and 9 bases separated the two germline ends. CDR1 is MNHEY, CDR2 SMNVEV, per germline (reference sequence). The CDR3 DNA reads as TGTGCCAGCAGAGCAGGGCTCTCTGGAAACACCATATATTTT. Its protein product is CASRAGLSGNTIYF.